Listed here is a single TCR beta chain. Its specificity is unknown. This entry is derived from a study of T-cell memory formation after mild COVID-19. MiXCR, applied by TCRdb to the 5' RACE reads, yields one record per CDR3 protein. The table shows under 300,000 distinct CDR3 sequences, with roughly 8% occurring only once. Trimming pared 3 bases from V and 2 bases from J, leaving 12 bases between. Per germline, CDR1 DFQATT and CDR2 SNEGSKA (reference sequence). The CDR3 consists of 14 residues. Study findings and constraints: Mostly located in CM and EM were contracting CD4+ clones, with contracting CD8+ clones located in EMRA. Clones that contracted from day 15 to 85 had balanced CD4/CD8; later expanders were CD4+ biased.

The clonotype originates from a young man who had mild COVID-19 (a few samples of this study predate the infection). Cell type and time point are not known. Input material: PBMCs or a T cell subset sorted from them (not recorded which). The rearrangement links TRBV20-1 to TRBJ2-3; D is undetermined. Here the CDR3 DNA reads TGCAGTGCTAGGCCTCACTCGGCCACAGATACGCAGTATTTT. As protein: CSARPHSATDTQYF.